The clone carrying this T cell receptor beta chain has a handful of counts. This record belongs to a study of blood T cell repertoires in COVID-19. Background on the study: Researchers got acute and convalescent COVID-19 samples from the United States, Italy and Spain. Sample material is recorded as cDNA or gDNA derived from T cells, B-cell-depleted T cells, or PBMCs.

CDR3 size: 16 residues. Germline V gene data show CDR1 as SEHNR and CDR2 as FQNEAQ (reference sequence). Trimming pared 3 bases from V and 4 bases from J, leaving 18 bases between. Original handling: The authors estimated nucleated cell counts from reference gene primer amplification. Data came from immunoSEQ multiplex PCR; TCRdb stores just in-frame clones and leaves some out. That table gives V, J and clone size, and the DNA gave D and trimming. The sample yields 100,000 to 150,000 clones, around four fifths seen once. This chain uses TRBV7-9 with TRBJ1-2, with a possible D match to TRBD1 (6 bases). The TCR was taken from a man aged 55 to 70 with acute or convalescent COVID-19. Material: peripheral blood. CDR3 nucleotides: TGTGCCAGCAGCTTGGGCCGTGGGACAAAGCTCTATGGCTACACCTTC. Translated, it gives CASSLGRGTKLYGYTF.